These T cell receptor beta chains were read from a single sample in a study of a mutant IDH1 vaccine in newly diagnosed glioma. Assay used: immunoSEQ multiplex PCR; TCRdb lists only in-frame clones, some missing. The sample records some 38,000 clones, 75% being singletons. The antigens for these receptors are not known. The starting material was PBMCs, obtained from a glioma patient whose treatment included an IDH1 peptide vaccine. Receptor source: a man between 35 and 55 years old with glioma. Both conserved end residues are part of each CDR3. The order of the fields is V gene, D gene, J gene, clone size, CDR3 protein, CDR3 DNA. D genes are given only for firm matches. The listing skips clone size in some rows; elsewhere it reads once, few, many or a size class.

TRBV14	.	TRBJ1-1	few	CASSQQTPKNTEAFF	TGTGCCAGCAGCCAACAAACGCCCAAGAACACTGAAGCTTTCTTT
TRBV7-9	TRBD1	TRBJ2-5	.	CASSSRDRGNLETQYF	TGTGCCAGCAGCTCTCGGGACAGGGGGAATTTGGAGACCCAGTACTTC
TRBV11-3	TRBD1	TRBJ1-2	.	CASSLSQSTGDGGYTF	TGTGCCAGCAGCCTTTCCCAGTCGACAGGGGACGGTGGCTACACCTTC
TRBV6-5	TRBD2	TRBJ2-1	.	CASSYPGREEQFF	TGTGCCAGCAGTTACCCTGGGCGGGAGGAGCAGTTCTTC
TRBV19	TRBD1	TRBJ2-3	.	CASSGQGSVTDTQYF	TGTGCCAGTAGTGGACAGGGCTCTGTTACAGATACGCAGTATTTT
TRBV18	TRBD1	TRBJ1-1	few	CASSPSITGAINTEAFF	TGTGCCAGCTCACCATCAATAACAGGGGCTATCAACACTGAAGCTTTCTTT
TRBV27	.	TRBJ1-2	once	CASSLTTSTVANYGYTF	TGTGCCAGCAGTCTTACCACTTCGACCGTTGCTAACTATGGCTACACCTTC
TRBV19	TRBD2	TRBJ2-5	few	CASGRGQETQYF	TGTGCCAGTGGGAGGGGACAAGAGACCCAGTACTTC
TRBV10-3	.	TRBJ1-5	.	CAISEILWGTRANQPQHF	TGTGCCATCAGTGAGATTCTTTGGGGAACAAGGGCCAATCAGCCCCAGCATTTT
TRBV11-2	.	TRBJ2-1	.	CASSLGWNEQFF	TGTGCCAGCAGCTTAGGTTGGAATGAGCAGTTCTTC
TRBV6-4	TRBD2	TRBJ2-5	once	CASSGGRALRETQYF	TGTGCCAGCAGTGGCGGGAGGGCCCTTCGGGAGACCCAGTACTTC
TRBV27	.	TRBJ1-1	.	CASRKNTEAFF	TGTGCCAGCAGGAAAAACACTGAAGCTTTCTTT
TRBV11-3	.	TRBJ1-1	.	CASSLGEGLEAFF	TGTGCCAGCAGCTTAGGTGAGGGCCTTGAAGCTTTCTTT
TRBV7-7	.	TRBJ1-1	.	CASSPLRGVNTEAFF	TGTGCCAGTAGCCCCCTTAGGGGGGTGAACACTGAAGCTTTCTTT
TRBV11-2	TRBD1	TRBJ2-5	.	CASSLLLGQGKETQYF	TGTGCCAGCAGCTTACTTCTAGGACAGGGGAAGGAGACCCAGTACTTC
TRBV10-1	TRBD1	TRBJ2-2	.	CASSGSDRDIFTGELFF	TGCGCCAGCAGTGGAAGCGACAGGGATATTTTCACCGGGGAGCTGTTTTTT
TRBV6-1	.	TRBJ1-2	.	CASSESQKYYGYTF	TGTGCCAGCAGTGAATCCCAGAAATACTATGGCTACACCTTC
TRBV9	TRBD1	TRBJ2-7	.	CASSPSGTGGYEQYF	TGTGCCAGCAGCCCCTCGGGGACAGGGGGATACGAGCAGTACTTC
TRBV19	.	TRBJ2-1	.	CASSIVGYNEQFF	TGTGCCAGTAGTATAGTGGGGTACAATGAGCAGTTCTTC
TRBV7-9	.	TRBJ2-5	once	CASSPGATETQYF	TGTGCCAGCAGCCCGGGCGCGACGGAGACCCAGTACTTC
TRBV29-1	.	TRBJ2-1	.	CSVLGEGFNNEQFF	TGCAGCGTCCTGGGCGAGGGGTTCAACAATGAGCAGTTCTTC
TRBV29-1	TRBD1	TRBJ2-1	.	CSGSGQGAGGAPNEQFF	TGCAGCGGCTCGGGACAGGGGGCTGGTGGGGCCCCCAATGAGCAGTTCTTC
TRBV4-2	TRBD2	TRBJ2-1	.	CASSQDKGRETSNEQFF	TGTGCCAGCAGCCAAGATAAAGGGCGGGAGACCTCCAATGAGCAGTTCTTC
TRBV19	.	TRBJ2-7	.	CASSIALSYEQYF	TGTGCCAGTAGTATTGCTCTATCCTACGAGCAGTACTTC
TRBV7-8	TRBD1	TRBJ2-5	.	CASSGQGAGQTQYF	TGTGCCAGCAGCGGACAGGGGGCCGGGCAGACCCAGTACTTC
TRBV10-2	.	TRBJ1-3	.	CASTQGISGNTIYF	TGCGCCAGCACACAGGGTATAAGTGGAAACACCATATATTTT
TRBV25-1	.	TRBJ1-2	.	CASSDGAKGTNYGYTF	TGTGCCAGCAGTGACGGGGCTAAAGGTACAAACTATGGCTACACCTTC
TRBV9	.	TRBJ1-1	.	CASSVAPSAVNTEAFF	TGTGCCAGCAGCGTAGCCCCGTCGGCCGTGAACACTGAAGCTTTCTTT
TRBV6-1	TRBD1	TRBJ2-5	.	CASSPDRSRETQYF	TGTGCCAGCAGCCCGGACAGGAGTCGCGAGACCCAGTACTTC
TRBV7-9	TRBD1	TRBJ1-1	.	CASSDRAKEAFF	TGTGCCAGCAGCGACAGGGCTAAAGAAGCTTTCTTT
TRBV15	.	TRBJ2-5	.	CATSRDPGWDETQYF	TGTGCCACCAGCAGAGATCCTGGGTGGGACGAGACCCAGTACTTC
TRBV7-8	TRBD1	TRBJ1-3	few	CASSLGITGQVSGNTIYF	TGTGCCAGCAGCTTAGGAATAACGGGACAGGTCTCTGGAAACACCATATATTTT
TRBV5-4	.	TRBJ2-6	many	CASSLEGANVLTF	TGTGCCAGCAGCCTTGAGGGGGCCAACGTCCTGACTTTC
TRBV5-1	.	TRBJ2-5	.	CASSLDLVQETQYF	TGCGCCAGCAGCTTGGATTTGGTACAAGAGACCCAGTACTTC
TRBV11-2	.	TRBJ2-5	once	CASSQGSGFGTQYF	TGTGCCAGCAGCCAAGGGTCAGGGTTCGGGACCCAGTACTTC
TRBV19	.	TRBJ1-3	.	CASRLSAGSGSGNTIYF	TGTGCCAGTAGGTTGTCGGCAGGCTCCGGCTCTGGAAACACCATATATTTT
TRBV6-5	.	TRBJ1-5	.	CASSYSSGNNQPQHF	TGTGCCAGCAGTTACTCATCAGGGAATAATCAGCCCCAGCATTTT
TRBV10-3	TRBD2	TRBJ2-5	few	CAISEGGGSGFLETQYF	TGTGCCATCAGTGAGGGTGGCGGGAGCGGGTTCTTAGAGACCCAGTACTTC
TRBV14	.	TRBJ2-1	.	CASSQDGWGEQFF	TGTGCCAGCAGCCAAGACGGGTGGGGTGAGCAGTTCTTC